Listed below are T cell receptor beta chains from one sample, sequenced in a study of human T cells and chemical hapten exposure. TCRdb reprocessed the RACE reads via MiXCR and lists one record per CDR3 protein. The sample lists around 330,000 distinct CDR3 sequences, 4.5% to 7% occurring once. Material: whole blood, obtained in connection with sensitization to the hapten diphenylcyclopropenone (DPC). The source is a woman between 18 and 30 years old with alopecia areata. Some clones in this sample may be carry-over from other donors' samples. Each CDR3 is given with its conserved first and last residue.

CASRPDRFGEQYF	TRBV10-2	TRBJ2-7
CSVEWTGNTGELFF	TRBV29-1	TRBJ2-2
CASSQGDRGSYEQYF	TRBV3-1	TRBJ2-7
CASRKQGGEAFF	TRBV11-2	TRBJ1-1
CASSEEVSGAQPQHF	TRBV6-1	TRBJ1-5
CATRPGQGVRKLFF	TRBV15	TRBJ1-4
CASSSSLAGVNYNEQFF	TRBV6-5	TRBJ2-1
CASSPTGPLSYEQYF	TRBV28	TRBJ2-7
CASRTQGRGSYTF	TRBV6-5	TRBJ1-2
CAISEGVSYNEQFF	TRBV10-3	TRBJ2-1
CASSLLRQRTDTQYF	TRBV7-9	TRBJ2-3
CASARTSGEEEQFF	TRBV6-5	TRBJ2-1
CASSRGGDVDGYTF	TRBV5-5	TRBJ1-2
CASSKQRGGTDTQYF	TRBV7-9	TRBJ2-3
CASGRTTEDTQYF	TRBV2	TRBJ2-3
CASSQDQPTLGEKLFF	TRBV4-3	TRBJ1-4
CSASPRSRWDHMGYTF	TRBV20-1	TRBJ1-2
CASSQDGGGAYNEQFF	TRBV4-3	TRBJ2-1
CASSLTGPPSTDTQYF	TRBV28	TRBJ2-3
CASRTRTANNSPLHF	TRBV12-3/TRBV12-4	TRBJ1-6
CASSQVGGGDGYTF	TRBV4-1	TRBJ1-2
CASSFTSITEAFF	TRBV5-6	TRBJ1-1
CSAPTGQAGEQQETQYF	TRBV20-1	TRBJ2-5
CSVLMTVNTEAFF	TRBV29-1	TRBJ1-1
CSVRLDRGDTQYF	TRBV29-1	TRBJ2-3
CASSPRTPSTDTQYF	TRBV27	TRBJ2-3